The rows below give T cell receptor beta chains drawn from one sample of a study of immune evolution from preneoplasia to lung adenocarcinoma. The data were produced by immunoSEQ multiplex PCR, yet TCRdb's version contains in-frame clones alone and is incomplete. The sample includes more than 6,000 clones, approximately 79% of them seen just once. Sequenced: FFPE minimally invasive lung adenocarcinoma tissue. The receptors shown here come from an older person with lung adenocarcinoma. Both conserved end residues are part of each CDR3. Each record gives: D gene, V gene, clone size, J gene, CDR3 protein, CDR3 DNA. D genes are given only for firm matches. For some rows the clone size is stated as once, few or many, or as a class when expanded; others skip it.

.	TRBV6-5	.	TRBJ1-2	CASSYSGGYGYTF	TGTGCCAGCAGTTACTCTGGGGGGTATGGCTACACCTTC
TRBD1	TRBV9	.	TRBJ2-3	CASSPGDRGSDTQYF	TGTGCCAGCAGCCCGGGGGACAGGGGGTCAGATACGCAGTATTTT
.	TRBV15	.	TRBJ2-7	CATSRDKISSPAEQYF	TGTGCCACCAGCAGAGATAAAATTAGTTCTCCTGCCGAGCAGTACTTC
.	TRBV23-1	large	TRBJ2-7	CASSQSARGRIPYEQYF	TGCGCCAGCAGTCAATCAGCCCGGGGTAGGATCCCCTACGAGCAGTACTTC
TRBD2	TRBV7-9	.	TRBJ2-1	CASSWTSGDDNEQFF	TGTGCCAGCAGCTGGACTAGCGGGGATGACAATGAGCAGTTCTTC
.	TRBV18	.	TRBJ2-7	CASSPLPGRQVVYEQYF	TGTGCCAGCTCACCACTACCAGGGAGGCAGGTTGTGTACGAGCAGTACTTC
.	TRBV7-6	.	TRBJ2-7	CASSLAGAPYEQYF	TGTGCCAGCAGCTTAGCAGGGGCCCCCTACGAGCAGTACTTC
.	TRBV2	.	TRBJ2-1	CASWGSAGFNEQFF	TGTGCCAGCTGGGGTAGCGCTGGGTTCAATGAGCAGTTCTTC
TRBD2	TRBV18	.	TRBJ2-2	CASSPLAGDTGELFF	TGTGCCAGCTCGCCTCTAGCGGGAGATACCGGGGAGCTGTTTTTT
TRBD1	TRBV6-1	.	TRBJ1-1	CASTRDRDTEAFF	TGTGCCAGCACCAGGGACAGGGATACTGAAGCTTTCTTT
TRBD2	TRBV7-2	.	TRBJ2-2	CASSHLAGRTGELFF	TGTGCCAGCAGCCACCTAGCGGGAAGGACCGGGGAGCTGTTTTTT
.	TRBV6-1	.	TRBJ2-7	CASSGGEADEQYF	TGTGCCAGCAGTGGGGGCGAGGCCGACGAGCAGTACTTC